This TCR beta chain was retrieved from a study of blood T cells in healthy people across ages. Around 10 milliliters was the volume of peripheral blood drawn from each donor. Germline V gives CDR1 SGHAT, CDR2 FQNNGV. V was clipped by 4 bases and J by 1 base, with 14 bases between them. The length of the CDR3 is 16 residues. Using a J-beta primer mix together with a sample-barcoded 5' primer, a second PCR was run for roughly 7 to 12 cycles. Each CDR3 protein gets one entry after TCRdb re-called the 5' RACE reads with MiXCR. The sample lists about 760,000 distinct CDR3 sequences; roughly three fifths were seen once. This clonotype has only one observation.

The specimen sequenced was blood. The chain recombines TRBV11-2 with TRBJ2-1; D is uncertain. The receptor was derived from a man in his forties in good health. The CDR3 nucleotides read TGTGCCAGCAGCTCGTGGGCGCTGCCATCCTACAATGAGCAGTTCTTC. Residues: CASSSWALPSYNEQFF.